This T cell receptor beta chain emerged from a study of a mutant IDH1 vaccine in newly diagnosed glioma. The time point here: week 47, end of study. Vaccination used 300 ug of mutant IDH1 20-mer peptide per dose, with topical imiquimod. Profiled with immunoSEQ multiplex PCR; TCRdb holds only in-frame clones, not every one. The sample has tens of thousands of clones, around 86% seen once. V dropped 5 bases and J dropped 1 base, with 16 bases sitting between them. The length of the CDR3 is 16 residues. Germline assignment: CDR1 MGHDK and CDR2 SYGVNS. To note about this clone: Its antigen is still unknown.

The chain carries TRBV25-1 and TRBJ2-3, with no clear D. The origin of this receptor is a young man with glioma. The sequences come from PBMCs, collected from a glioma patient whose treatment included an IDH1 peptide vaccine. Written as DNA, the CDR3 is TGTGCCAGCAGTTCTCACGGCAGCCCCGGCACAGATACGCAGTATTTT. It specifies CASSSHGSPGTDTQYF.